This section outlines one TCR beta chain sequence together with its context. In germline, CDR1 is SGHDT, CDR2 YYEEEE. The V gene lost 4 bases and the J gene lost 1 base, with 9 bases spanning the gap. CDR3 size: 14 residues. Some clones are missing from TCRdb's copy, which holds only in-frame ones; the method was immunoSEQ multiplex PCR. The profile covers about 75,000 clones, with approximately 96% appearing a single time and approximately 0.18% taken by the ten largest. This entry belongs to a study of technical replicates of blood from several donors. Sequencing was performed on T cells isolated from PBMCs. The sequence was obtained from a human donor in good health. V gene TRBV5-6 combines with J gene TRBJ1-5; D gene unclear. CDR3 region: CASSRVGSNQPQHF. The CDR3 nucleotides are TGTGCCAGCAGCCGAGTCGGGAGCAATCAGCCCCAGCATTTT.